These 20 T cell receptor beta chains originate from one sample sequenced in a study of shared clonotypes between healthy human individuals. The repertoire was sequenced with immunoSEQ multiplex PCR; TCRdb's copy has only in-frame clones and lacks some. The sample lists 2 million to 3 million clones, 93% occurring once. Sequencing used naive CD4+ T cells from PBMCs. Subset specified: CD45RA+ positively selected. The receptor source for this set is a man aged 18 to 29 in good health. Some clones in this sample may be carry-over from other donors' samples.

Notes on this clone: Sequence at one end of the junction differs from germline and may be a read error. This chain connects TRBV2 to TRBJ2-7; possible D gene TRBD1, 6 bases. Germline assignment: CDR1 SNHLY and CDR2 FYNNEI. The CDR3 spans 14 residues. CDR3 DNA: TGTGCCAGCAGTGGAGAAAGGCCAGGGGCACTATGGAACTTC. It yields the protein CASSGERPGALWNF.

The chain uses TRBV27 and TRBJ2-7; perhaps TRBD1 as D (5 bases). The germline V and J ends were trimmed by 1 base and 2 bases, with 9 bases remaining between them. Germline CDR1 MNHEY, CDR2 SMNVEV (reference sequence). This CDR3 has 14 amino acids. CDR3: CASSLWGGTYEQYF. DNA for the CDR3: TGTGCCAGCAGTTTATGGGGCGGAACCTACGAGCAGTACTTC.

The V and J genes are TRBV9 and TRBJ2-1; D call uncertain. The V gene's germline CDR1 is SGDLS and CDR2 YYNGEE. This CDR3 comprises 14 residues. V gave up 2 bases and J gave up 4 bases, with 10 bases separating them. In nucleotides, the CDR3 is TGTGCCAGCAGCGTTTCAATCTATTACAATGAGCAGTTCTTC. Its protein product is CASSVSIYYNEQFF.

The V call is TRBV4-3, the J call TRBJ1-2, with 8 bases identical to TRBD1. Trimming at V came to 5 bases and at J to 8 bases, leaving 4 bases not matched to a gene. CDR1 is LGHNA, CDR2 YSLEER, per germline. The CDR3 sequence is 12 residues long. CDR3 DNA: TGCGCCAGCAGCTCGGACAGGGAGGGCTACACCTTC. Its translation is CASSSDREGYTF.

The rearrangement joins TRBV28 to TRBJ2-7; the match to TRBD2 covers 14 bases. V trimming: 2 bases; J trimming: 3 bases; junction bases outside the gene matches: 6. The CDR3 spans 17 residues. Germline V CDR1 and CDR2: MDHEN, SYDVKM. The CDR3 sequence is CASSLTPGTSGSYEQYF. The CDR3 nucleotides read TGTGCCAGCAGTTTAACCCCCGGGACTAGCGGGAGCTACGAGCAGTACTTC.

The chain links TRBV7-2 to TRBJ1-3; D unresolved. V lost 4 bases and J lost 0, with 10 bases in between. The CDR3 has 15 amino acids. Germline CDR1 is SGHTA and CDR2 is FQGNSA. The chain's CDR3 is CASSSSANSGNTIYF. DNA of the CDR3: TGTGCCAGCAGCTCTTCTGCCAACTCTGGAAACACCATATATTTT.

The chain combines TRBV28 with TRBJ2-1; 8 bases are a match to TRBD2. V was clipped by 6 bases and J by 2 bases; unmatched bases: 12. The CDR3 runs 17 residues. Germline CDR1 and CDR2: MDHEN and SYDVKM. The CDR3 protein is CASRTLRAGEPYNEQFF. The CDR3 DNA reads as TGTGCCAGCAGAACCCTGCGAGCGGGAGAACCCTACAATGAGCAGTTCTTC.

The chain links TRBV10-3 to TRBJ2-1, with a possible D match to TRBD1 (5 bases). V lost 7 bases to trimming and J lost 6 bases, with 13 bases between them. The CDR3 consists of 13 residues. The germline gives CDR1 ENHRY, CDR2 SYGVKD. The CDR3 reads CAIKQVTANEQFF. CDR3 nucleotides: TGTGCCATCAAACAGGTTACTGCCAATGAGCAGTTCTTC.

Details on this clone: The sample carries other DNA sequences with the same CDR3. The rearrangement links TRBV5-1 to TRBJ1-3, with 9 bases matching TRBD1. V shed 0 bases, J shed 2 bases, and the junction held 0 bases outside the gene matches. The CDR3 runs to 15 residues. Germline V gene data show CDR1 as SGHRS and CDR2 as YFSETQ. The CDR3 DNA sequence: TGCGCCAGCAGCTTGGACAGGGGGCCTGGAAACACCATATATTTT. Encoded protein: CASSLDRGPGNTIYF.

A note on this clone: Additional DNA sequences in this sample encode the identical CDR3. This sequence joins TRBV5-6 and TRBJ2-1; TRBD2 matches at 10 bases. V shed 0 bases, J shed 3 bases, and the junction held 0 bases outside the gene matches. This CDR3 region has 15 residues. Germline V gene sequence: CDR1 SGHDT, CDR2 YYEEEE. This CDR3 reads CASSLASGSYNEQFF. DNA of the CDR3: TGTGCCAGCAGCTTGGCTAGCGGGAGCTACAATGAGCAGTTCTTC.

The gene calls are TRBV5-8 and TRBJ2-1, with 7 nucleotides matching TRBD1. The CDR3 sequence is 15 residues long. Germline V gives CDR1 SGHTS, CDR2 YDEGEE. V shed 4 bases, J shed 4 bases, and the junction held 8 bases outside the gene matches. The CDR3 DNA is TGTGCCAGCAGCCGGACAGGTTCCCCTTACAATGAGCAGTTCTTC. Translated, it gives CASSRTGSPYNEQFF.

This chain links TRBV2 with TRBJ2-1; D remains ambiguous. This CDR3 comprises 13 residues. In germline, CDR1 is SNHLY, CDR2 FYNNEI. Trimming left V 6 bases short and J 8 bases short, with 14 bases between. The CDR3 sequence: CASSAVSVDEQFF. Here the CDR3 DNA reads TGTGCCAGCAGCGCCGTTTCGGTCGATGAGCAGTTCTTC.

The gene calls are TRBV6-5 and TRBJ1-2; D is perhaps TRBD1 (5 bases). V was shortened by 2 bases and J by 3 bases, with 10 bases between the two germline ends. Germline-derived CDR1 and CDR2 are MNHEY and SVGAGI. The CDR3 is 14 amino acids. The CDR3 reads CASSYAGSYYGYTF. The CDR3 region has the DNA TGTGCCAGCAGTTACGCAGGGAGTTACTATGGCTACACCTTC.

The V gene is TRBV18, the J gene TRBJ2-7; D call uncertain. Germline assignment: CDR1 KGHSH and CDR2 LQKENI. V was cut by 2 bases and J by 5 bases, with 10 bases left in between. CDR3 length: 13 amino acids. The CDR3 here is CASSPSSSHEQYF. Written as DNA, the CDR3 is TGTGCCAGCTCACCATCGTCTTCCCACGAGCAGTACTTC.

This clone was recorded a few times. The sample contains more than one DNA sequence encoding this CDR3. The chain uses TRBV19 and TRBJ2-2, with D hard to call. This CDR3 is built from 12 residues. Trimming cost V 2 bases and J 6 bases, with 4 bases left between them. Germline assignment: CDR1 LNHDA and CDR2 SQIVND (reference sequence). The chain's CDR3 is CASSIRSGELFF. The CDR3 nucleotides read TGTGCCAGTAGTATAAGATCCGGGGAGCTGTTTTTT.

The V call is TRBV30, the J call TRBJ2-2; 7 positions agree with TRBD1. Germline CDR1 is GTSNPN and CDR2 is SVGIG (reference sequence). V gave up 3 bases and J gave up 4 bases; unmatched junction bases: 5. This CDR3 has 14 amino acids. The CDR3 loop is CAWRQGSLTGELFF. In DNA form, the CDR3 reads TGTGCCTGGAGACAGGGGTCCCTCACCGGGGAGCTGTTTTTT.

This clone was picked up a small number of times. This same CDR3 is encoded by further DNA sequences in the sample. DNA of the CDR3: TGTGCCAGCTCACCCGACAGCTACGAGCAGTACTTC. Amino acids: CASSPDSYEQYF. The chain combines TRBV18 with TRBJ2-7; possibly TRBD1 for D (5 bases). V was shortened by 3 bases and J by 3 bases, with 6 bases between the two germline ends. The CDR3 runs to 12 residues. Per the germline V gene, CDR1 is KGHSH and CDR2 is LQKENI.

V gene TRBV6-8 combines with J gene TRBJ2-1; maybe TRBD2 (5 bases). V dropped 11 bases and J dropped 11 bases, with 19 bases sitting between them. The CDR3 loop spans 12 amino acids. CDR1 and CDR2 from the germline V gene are MNHGY and SAAAGT. The CDR3 DNA sequence: TGTGCCGGGATTTTAGCGAGAAAAAAGCAGTTCTTC. Residues: CAGILARKKQFF.

The chain recombines TRBV5-1 with TRBJ1-6, with D unclear. The CDR3 is 13 residues long. Germline values: CDR1 SGHRS, CDR2 YFSETQ. Trimming took 0 bases from V and 10 from J, leaving 8 bases between them. The CDR3: CASSLAGFSPLHF. Here the CDR3 DNA reads TGCGCCAGCAGCTTGGCGGGGTTCTCACCCCTCCACTTT.

This chain uses TRBV9 with TRBJ2-5, with 13 bases aligning to TRBD2. The J segment lost 2 bases and the V segment lost 3 bases, leaving 4 bases of the junction unmatched. CDR1 SGDLS and CDR2 YYNGEE come from the germline V gene. The CDR3 loop spans 16 amino acids. This CDR3 is CASSAGTSGTQETQYF. CDR3 in DNA: TGTGCCAGCAGCGCAGGGACTAGCGGGACTCAAGAGACCCAGTACTTC. Filled out from reference TRBV9 and TRBJ2-5, the complete variable domain reads DSGVTQTPKHLITATGQRVTLRCSPRSGDLSVYWYQQSLDQGLQFLIQYYNGEERAKGNILERFSAQQFPDLHSELNLSSLELGDSALYFCASSAGTSGTQETQYFGPGTRLLVL.